These T cell receptor beta chains were read from a single sample in a study of regulatory T cells in long-lasting Graves disease. MiXCR, applied by TCRdb to the multiplex PCR reads, yields one record per CDR3 protein. In the table there are hundreds of thousands of distinct CDR3 sequences, roughly 14% of which are singletons. These data were also filed under a second study, of T cells in Graves' hyperthyroidism and ophthalmopathy.

The sequences come from peripheral blood mononuclear cells (PBMCs), collected at new diagnosis, from a patient treated with antithyroid drugs. These TCRs come from a man younger than 40 with Graves disease. Both conserved end residues are trimmed from each CDR3. A D gene is named only where the DNA matches it firmly. Clone size is shown for a subset of rows, as once, few, many or a class of expanded clone.

j_gene	d_gene	v_gene	abundance	CDR3aa
.	TRBD2	TRBV7-9	many	ASGPSGTSGSLWQTQY
TRBJ2-7	.	TRBV2	many	ASGGTETYEQY
TRBJ2-4	.	TRBV2	many	ATQSGRFAKNIQY
TRBJ2-2	.	TRBV6-1	many	ASSAGYGELF
TRBJ1-2	.	TRBV25-1	.	ASKVDYGYT
TRBJ2-6	.	TRBV10-3	many	AISGSRAGANVLT
TRBJ1-6	TRBD1	TRBV5-1	few	ASGDRANSPLH
TRBJ1-2	.	TRBV11-2	many	ASSLVGAGTLNYGYT
TRBJ2-7	.	TRBV2	many	ASTANGRYEQY
TRBJ2-2	TRBD1	TRBV9	once	ASSGVGTVNTGELF
TRBJ1-2	.	TRBV29-1	few	SVVDFNYGYT
TRBJ2-2	TRBD2	TRBV5-1	.	ASSRGAGENTGELF
TRBJ2-3	TRBD1	TRBV7-2	.	ASSFDRGPDTQY
TRBJ2-3	TRBD2	TRBV6-2/TRBV6-3	many	ASRVILGLADDTDTQY
TRBJ2-2	.	TRBV24-1	few	ATSEAGELF
TRBJ2-6	.	TRBV18	few	ASSPQFTGANVLT
TRBJ1-1	.	TRBV20-1	many	SARDQGGGMAF
TRBJ2-7	.	TRBV5-1	few	ASSLGDMSSYEQY
TRBJ1-3	.	TRBV6-1	many	ASSLSAGTTGNTIY
TRBJ2-1	.	TRBV20-1	many	SAYTGYEQF
TRBJ1-6	.	TRBV20-1	.	SAPGPGNSPLH
TRBJ2-2	TRBD1	TRBV10-3	.	ATGTGGKGLF
TRBJ1-2	TRBD1	TRBV12-3/TRBV12-4	many	ASSQGQVSYGYT
TRBJ1-1	.	TRBV18	many	ASSGSRTEAF
TRBJ2-3	TRBD2	TRBV29-1	.	SVEGTSGRLSTDTQY
TRBJ1-1	.	TRBV12-3/TRBV12-4	many	ASSVTGRVTEAF
TRBJ2-7	TRBD2	TRBV7-8	many	ASSLESRGTSGNEQY
TRBJ2-7	.	TRBV19	few	ASRDIFYEQY
TRBJ1-2	.	TRBV6-9	.	ASSYPSGGIDYGYT
TRBJ2-5	.	TRBV24-1	many	ATSDPGQDSFQETQY
TRBJ1-1	.	TRBV27	many	ASSLSRVVFAEAF
TRBJ2-4	TRBD1	TRBV20-1	many	SAPWDSKNIQY
TRBJ1-2	.	TRBV7-8	.	ASSLAGTPESGYT
TRBJ2-7	.	TRBV18	few	ASSPPSGDSYEQY
TRBJ2-3	.	TRBV25-1	.	ASSQKSTTDTQY
TRBJ2-5	.	TRBV24-1	.	ATSRGTQETQY
TRBJ2-7	.	TRBV15	many	ATSIEREQY
TRBJ2-2	.	TRBV24-1	many	ATSDFGSGESDTGELF
TRBJ1-5	TRBD1	TRBV28	many	ASSFDRDSNQPQH
TRBJ2-1	.	TRBV6-1	.	ATRGAMLNEQF
TRBJ2-1	.	TRBV24-1	.	ATSRLDRNNEQF
TRBJ1-4	TRBD1	TRBV4-2	few	ASSQDGAGGEIKLF
TRBJ2-7	.	TRBV19	.	ASSEGTGGHEQY
TRBJ2-1	TRBD2	TRBV11-2	few	ASSHGGGTNDYNEQF
TRBJ2-4	.	TRBV10-3	few	AISGRGKNIQY
TRBJ1-5	.	TRBV29-1	many	SVEGLMQGNQPQH
TRBJ2-7	.	TRBV7-2	few	ASSLDVEASYEQY
TRBJ2-3	TRBD2	TRBV19	.	ASSIAQTRPGLITDTQY
TRBJ2-7	.	TRBV12-3/TRBV12-4	.	ASSLGLAWGVSSYEQY
TRBJ2-7	.	TRBV6-1	many	ASSLQGIPYEQY